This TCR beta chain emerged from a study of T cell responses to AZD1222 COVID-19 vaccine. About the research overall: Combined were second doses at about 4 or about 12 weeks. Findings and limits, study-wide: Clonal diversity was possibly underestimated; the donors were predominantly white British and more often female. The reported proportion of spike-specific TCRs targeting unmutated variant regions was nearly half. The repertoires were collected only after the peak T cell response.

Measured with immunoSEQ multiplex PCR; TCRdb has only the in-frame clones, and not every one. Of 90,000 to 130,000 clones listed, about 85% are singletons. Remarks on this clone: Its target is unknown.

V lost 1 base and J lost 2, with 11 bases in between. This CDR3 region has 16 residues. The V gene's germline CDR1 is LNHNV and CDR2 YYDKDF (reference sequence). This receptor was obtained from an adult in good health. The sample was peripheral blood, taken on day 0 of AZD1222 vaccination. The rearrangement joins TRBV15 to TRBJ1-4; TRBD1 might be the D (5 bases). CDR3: CATSRGQGVTNEKLFF. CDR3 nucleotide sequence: TGTGCCACCAGCAGAGGGCAGGGTGTGACTAATGAAAAACTGTTTTTT. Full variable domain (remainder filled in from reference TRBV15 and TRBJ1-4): DAMVIQNPRYQVTQFGKPVTLSCSQTLNHNVMYWYQQKSSQAPKLLFHYYDKDFNNEADTPDNFQSRRPNTSFCFLDIRSPGLGDTAMYLCATSRGQGVTNEKLFFGSGTQLSVL.